This TCR beta chain was recovered during a study of blood T cell repertoires in COVID-19. Study-level information: Acute and convalescent COVID-19 samples came from the United States, Italy and Spain. T cells, B-cell-depleted T cells, or PBMCs provided the cDNA or gDNA that served as material.

This table comes from immunoSEQ multiplex PCR, and its TCRdb copy is limited to in-frame clones, with some not included. The sample shows about 260,000 clones, around 83% of them seen only once. V shed 5 bases and J shed 1 base, with 8 bases lying between them. The CDR3 loop spans 13 amino acids. CDR1 is MNHEY and CDR2 is SVGAGI in the germline V gene. Details on this clone: Other DNA sequences in this sample translate to the same CDR3.

The sequenced material came from peripheral blood. The receptor was isolated from a man aged 18 to 30 with active or convalescent COVID-19. The chain combines TRBV6-5 with TRBJ1-1; tentatively, D is TRBD1 (6 bases). CDR3 sequence: CASSPGQNTEAFF. As DNA, the CDR3 is TGTGCCAGCAGTCCGGGACAGAACACTGAAGCTTTCTTT.